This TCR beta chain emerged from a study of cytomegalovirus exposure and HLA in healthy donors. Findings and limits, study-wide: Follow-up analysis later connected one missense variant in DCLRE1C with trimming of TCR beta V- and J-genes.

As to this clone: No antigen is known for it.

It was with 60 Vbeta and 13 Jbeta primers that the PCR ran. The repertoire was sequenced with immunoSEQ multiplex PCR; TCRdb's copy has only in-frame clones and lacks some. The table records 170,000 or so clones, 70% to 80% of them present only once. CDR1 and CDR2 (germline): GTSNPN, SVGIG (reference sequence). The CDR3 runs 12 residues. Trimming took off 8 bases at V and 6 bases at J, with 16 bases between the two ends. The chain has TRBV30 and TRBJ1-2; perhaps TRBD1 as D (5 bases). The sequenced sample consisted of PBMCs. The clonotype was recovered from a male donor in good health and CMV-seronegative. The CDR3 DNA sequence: TGTGCCCTAGAACAGCCGGGGGATGGCTACACCTTC. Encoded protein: CALEQPGDGYTF.